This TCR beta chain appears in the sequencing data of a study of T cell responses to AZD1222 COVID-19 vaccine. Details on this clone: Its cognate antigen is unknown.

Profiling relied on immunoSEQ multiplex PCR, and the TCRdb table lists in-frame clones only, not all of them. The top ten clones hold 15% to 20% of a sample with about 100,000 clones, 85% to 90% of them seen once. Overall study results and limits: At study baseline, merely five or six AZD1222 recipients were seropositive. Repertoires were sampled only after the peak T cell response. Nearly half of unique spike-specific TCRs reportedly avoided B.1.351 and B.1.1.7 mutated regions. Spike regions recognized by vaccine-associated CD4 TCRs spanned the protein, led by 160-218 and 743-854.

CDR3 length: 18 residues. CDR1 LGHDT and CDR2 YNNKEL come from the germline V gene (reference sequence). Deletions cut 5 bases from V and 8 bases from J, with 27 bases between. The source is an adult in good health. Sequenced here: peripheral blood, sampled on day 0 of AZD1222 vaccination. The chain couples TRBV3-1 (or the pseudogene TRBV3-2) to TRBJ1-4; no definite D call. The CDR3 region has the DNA TGTGCCAGCAGCGGCAGAGGGTCACCCCCCGGTTGGATGGAAAAACTGTTTTTT. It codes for CASSGRGSPPGWMEKLFF.